These 20 T cell receptor beta chains originate from one sample sequenced in a study of human T cells and chemical hapten exposure. Using its own MiXCR run on the RACE reads, TCRdb lists one record per CDR3 protein. The sample has about 160,000 distinct CDR3 sequences; roughly 26% are singletons. As to time point: patch test 3, about 24 weeks after DPC sensitization. Treatment of the sample: therapeutic diphenylcyclopropenone sensitization with weekly scalp DPC. Sequencing was performed on whole blood, taken in connection with sensitization to the hapten diphenylcyclopropenone (DPC). The origin of the receptors is a woman between 18 and 29 years old with alopecia areata. Some clones in this sample may be carry-over from other donors' samples.

The V and J genes are TRBV7-9 and TRBJ2-1; D call uncertain. V lost 6 bases to trimming and J lost 5 bases, with 11 bases between them. Germline CDR1 reads SEHNR; CDR2 reads FQNEAQ (reference sequence). This CDR3 is built from 13 residues. The DNA for the CDR3 is TGTGCCAGCAGTCGGAACAGAGACAATGAGCAGTTCTTC. Its protein product is CASSRNRDNEQFF.

This clonotype was observed a single time. The rearrangement links TRBV4-1 to TRBJ2-2; D gene uncertain. V shed 4 bases and J shed 7 bases, with 13 bases lying between them. The germline V gene encodes CDR1 MGHRA and CDR2 YSYEKL. The CDR3 has 14 amino acids. In nucleotides, the CDR3 is TGCGCCAGCAGCCGGGGTCGCGCCGACGGGGAGCTGTTTTTT. Its translation is CASSRGRADGELFF.

The chain joins TRBV9 to TRBJ2-7; possibly TRBD1 or TRBD2 for D (5 bases each). This CDR3 is 16 amino acids long. V lost 4 bases, J lost 2 bases, and 19 bases lay in between. Germline CDR1 SGDLS, CDR2 YYNGEE. The DNA for the CDR3 is TGTGCCAGCAGCCCTAGGGGACCGGGAACAACCTACGAGCAGTACTTC. It specifies CASSPRGPGTTYEQYF.

This clonotype was picked up a small number of times. The V gene is TRBV6-2 or TRBV6-3, the J gene TRBJ2-6, with D unresolved. Trimming took off 4 bases at V and 2 bases at J, with 9 bases between the two ends. CDR3 length: 15 residues. The germline V gene has CDR1 MNHEY and CDR2 SVGEGT. The CDR3 DNA follows: TGTGCCAGCAGTTTTTTCGACCCTGGGGCCAACGTCCTGACTTTC. Its protein is CASSFFDPGANVLTF.

J is TRBJ2-1 and V is TRBV6-5, with D hard to call. Trimming cost V 6 bases and J 7 bases, with 16 bases left between them. The CDR3 loop spans 14 amino acids. Germline V gene sequence: CDR1 MNHEY, CDR2 SVGAGI. DNA for the CDR3: TGTGCCAGCAGGAGGAGCGCCCAACAGAATGAGCAGTTCTTC. Translated, it gives CASRRSAQQNEQFF.

The gene calls are TRBV3-1 and TRBJ2-3; D ambiguous. The CDR3 runs to 18 residues. V lost 1 base and J 0 bases, leaving 17 bases between the germline ends. Germline lookup yields CDR1 LGHDT and CDR2 YNNKEL (reference sequence). CDR3 nucleotides: TGTGCCAGCAGCCAAGCTTCCCAGGATGCAGTCAGCACAGATACGCAGTATTTT. Protein product: CASSQASQDAVSTDTQYF.

This clonotype has only a few counts. This chain joins TRBV10-3 and TRBJ2-1; 9 nucleotides agree with TRBD1. V lost 6 bases and J lost 7; bases outside the gene matches: 10. The CDR3 contains 15 residues. CDR1 and CDR2 from the germline V gene are ENHRY and SYGVKD. Written as DNA, the CDR3 is TGTGCCATCAGCCCCGGGACAGGGATAGGTAATGAGCAGTTCTTC. Its protein is CAISPGTGIGNEQFF.

The sample holds a few counts of this clonotype. The chain carries TRBV29-1 and TRBJ2-3; 9 bases match TRBD2. The CDR3 is 13 amino acids. The J segment lost 2 bases and the V segment lost 5 bases, leaving 2 bases of the junction unmatched. Germline CDR1 SQVTM, CDR2 ANQGSEA. CDR3 DNA: TGCAGCGTTACGGGACTAGCCACAGATACGCAGTATTTT. The encoded protein is CSVTGLATDTQYF.

This chain joins TRBV6-4 and TRBJ2-1; D may be TRBD1 or TRBD2 (5 bases each). The germline gives CDR1 MRHNA, CDR2 SNTAGT. The CDR3 is 12 residues long. V lost 0 bases to trimming and J lost 11 bases, with 8 bases between them. CDR3 sequence reads: CASSDSWGQQFF. CDR3 in DNA: TGTGCCAGCAGTGACTCGTGGGGACAGCAGTTCTTC.

This sequence joins TRBV2 and TRBJ2-7; maybe TRBD1 (6 bases). Trimming took 6 bases from V and 3 from J, leaving 18 bases between them. The CDR3 loop spans 15 amino acids. Germline assignment: CDR1 SNHLY and CDR2 FYNNEI. The CDR3 bases are TGTGCCAGCAGCGGTACAGGGCTGGGGATCTACGAGCAGTACTTC. It specifies CASSGTGLGIYEQYF.

The chain joins TRBV9 to TRBJ1-1; perhaps TRBD1 as D (5 bases). Trimming left V 0 bases short and J 4 bases short, with 13 bases between. The CDR3 covers 15 residues. The germline V gene has CDR1 SGDLS and CDR2 YYNGEE. In DNA, the CDR3 is TGTGCCAGCAGCGTAGAAAGGGAGGGGATCACTGAAGCTTTCTTT. Amino acids: CASSVEREGITEAFF.

The V gene is TRBV5-1, the J gene TRBJ2-3; D unresolved. The CDR3 has 14 residues. With 2 bases removed from V and 0 bases from J, the gap between germline ends came to 7 bases. CDR1 SGHRS and CDR2 YFSETQ come from the germline V gene. The CDR3 DNA follows: TGCGCCAGCAGCTTAGGCTACAGCACAGATACGCAGTATTTT. It translates to CASSLGYSTDTQYF.

This clonotype occurred many times. This chain links TRBV4-3 with TRBJ2-1; D uncertain. There are 15 residues in the CDR3. Between the trimmed V and J ends, which lost 2 bases and 4 bases, there was a span of 12 bases. Germline CDR1 and CDR2: LGHNA and YSLEER. The CDR3 coding sequence is TGCGCCAGCAGCCAAAATCGGTTAGGTTACAATGAGCAGTTCTTC. This gives the protein CASSQNRLGYNEQFF.

This clonotype was detected many times. The chain recombines TRBV29-1 with TRBJ2-7, with D possibly matching TRBD2 (7 bases). The length of the CDR3 is 12 residues. CDR1 and CDR2 (germline): SQVTM, ANQGSEA. Trimming pared 5 bases from V and 2 bases from J, leaving 10 bases between. The CDR3 nucleotides read TGCAGCGTTAGGCGGGGGCCCTACGAGCAGTACTTC. Translating it yields CSVRRGPYEQYF.

This clonotype was seen repeatedly, ten times or more. The CDR3 DNA is TGTGCCAGCAGTCAGGGACCGACCTACGAGCAGTACTTC. Its protein product is CASSQGPTYEQYF. V and J are TRBV6-5 and TRBJ2-7; either TRBD1 or TRBD2 may supply D (5 bases each). Germline V CDR1 and CDR2: MNHEY, SVGAGI. The V and J ends lost 5 bases and 2 bases respectively, with 10 bases between them. The CDR3 sequence is 13 residues long.

The chain combines TRBV10-3 with TRBJ1-2, with 9 bases fitting TRBD1. Germline loops: CDR1 ENHRY, CDR2 SYGVKD. Trimming at V came to 6 bases and at J to 2 bases, leaving 1 base not matched to a gene. The CDR3 has 13 amino acids. The CDR3 sequence: CAIRGTGNYGYTF. As DNA, the CDR3 is TGTGCCATCAGAGGGACAGGGAACTATGGCTACACCTTC.

CDR3 amino acids: CASSHGQGNSPLHF. The CDR3 region has the DNA TGTGCCAGCAGCCACGGACAGGGCAATTCACCCCTCCACTTT. The chain carries TRBV3-1 and TRBJ1-6; TRBD1 agrees at 8 bases. The CDR3 consists of 14 residues. Germline V gene sequence: CDR1 LGHDT, CDR2 YNNKEL (reference sequence). V was clipped by 3 bases and J by 7 bases; unmatched bases: 2.

The chain recombines TRBV27 with TRBJ2-1; D remains ambiguous. CDR1 MNHEY and CDR2 SMNVEV come from the germline V gene (reference sequence). V lost 3 bases and J 6 bases, leaving 9 bases between the germline ends. The CDR3 is 13 amino acids. The CDR3 nucleotides read TGTGCCAGCAGTTTCGTCGTTTCCAATGAGCAGTTCTTC. The encoded protein is CASSFVVSNEQFF.

In this sample, this clonotype turned up a few times. This chain connects TRBV11-2 to TRBJ2-3, with 8 bases fitting TRBD2. The CDR3 totals 15 residues. The J segment lost 1 base and the V segment lost 8 bases, leaving 8 bases of the junction unmatched. Germline V gene data show CDR1 as SGHAT and CDR2 as FQNNGV. The chain's CDR3 is CASGEGAGGTDTQYF. The DNA of the CDR3 is TGTGCCAGCGGGGAGGGAGCGGGAGGCACAGATACGCAGTATTTT. Supplemented by reference TRBV11-2 and TRBJ2-3, the full variable domain reads EAGVAQSPRYKIIEKRQSVAFWCNPISGHATLYWYQQILGQGPKLLIQFQNNGVVDDSQLPKDRFSAERLKGVDSTLKIQPAKLEDSAVYLCASGEGAGGTDTQYFGPGTRLTVL.

This chain joins TRBV7-2 and TRBJ2-1; 8 bases are shared with TRBD1. The trim removed 7 bases at V and 1 base at J, leaving 6 bases unmatched. The CDR3 is 15 amino acids. The germline V gene has CDR1 SGHTA and CDR2 FQGNSA. CDR3 protein: CASTTGQASYNEQFF. The CDR3 DNA sequence: TGTGCCAGCACCACGGGACAGGCTTCCTACAATGAGCAGTTCTTC.